This TCR beta chain derives from a study of cytomegalovirus exposure and HLA in healthy donors. Findings and limits, study-wide: The study labeled fewer than 200 TCR beta chains cytomegalovirus-associated.

The V segment lost 0 bases and the J segment 9 bases; nucleotides outside the gene matches: 9. The CDR3 loop spans 17 amino acids. Germline CDR1 reads SGHRS; CDR2 reads YFSETQ. The PCR employed 60 Vbeta primers together with 13 Jbeta primers. Profiled with immunoSEQ multiplex PCR; TCRdb holds only in-frame clones, not every one. This table lists tens of thousands of clones. Turning to this clone: Its matching antigen is unknown.

J is TRBJ1-6 and V is TRBV5-1, with TRBD1 matching 10 bases. Material for sequencing was PBMCs. This TCR was sampled from a woman aged 40 to 55 in good health and CMV-seronegative. CDR3 residues: CASSLARGDRGFSPLHF. For the CDR3, the DNA is TGCGCCAGCAGCTTGGCCCGAGGGGACAGGGGTTTTTCACCCCTCCACTTT.